The 17 T cell receptor beta chains below all came from one sample that was sequenced in a study of CD8+ T cells in alopecia areata. Reverse transcription of extracted RNA yielded cDNA, which provided the sequencing template. Sequenced by immunoSEQ multiplex PCR; TCRdb stores in-frame clones only, minus some. Altogether some 180,000 clones are present, 50% to 65% being singletons, with the ten largest covering 11%. This sample's treatment: oral pan-JAK inhibitor, 5-10 mg twice daily. The sequencing used CD8+ T cells sorted from blood, collected at week 24, from a patient treated with tofacitinib. These receptors came from a human donor with alopecia areata.

This chain connects TRBV19 to TRBJ1-2; D gene uncertain. CDR1 LNHDA and CDR2 SQIVND come from the germline V gene (reference sequence). The CDR3 runs to 13 residues. Trimming left V 5 bases short and J 1 base short, with 8 bases between. The CDR3 region is CASSLAYNYGYTF. The CDR3 nucleotides are TGTGCCAGTAGTCTAGCCTATAACTATGGCTACACCTTC.

The chain joins TRBV29-1 to TRBJ1-4; no reliable D call. CDR3 size: 13 residues. Germline loops: CDR1 SQVTM, CDR2 ANQGSEA. V gave up 7 bases and J gave up 5 bases, with 14 bases separating them. In nucleotides, the CDR3 is TGCAGCGCGTTAGGATTCTCCAATGAAAAACTGTTTTTT. Amino acid sequence: CSALGFSNEKLFF.

The V and J genes are TRBV14 and TRBJ2-5; 8 bases align to TRBD1. The germline gives CDR1 SGHDN, CDR2 FVKESK. The length of the CDR3 is 16 residues. Trimming took 1 base from V and 6 from J; bases not matched to a gene: 10. The CDR3 DNA follows: TGTGCCAGCAGCCAAGCTCGGACAGGGCGCACGCAGACCCAGTACTTC. Translated, it gives CASSQARTGRTQTQYF.

The chain is built from TRBV11-2 and TRBJ1-4; D gene unclear. The CDR3 length is 12 residues. CDR1 and CDR2 from the germline V gene are SGHAT and FQNNGV. The germline V and J ends were trimmed by 4 bases and 7 bases, with 7 bases remaining between them. Here the CDR3 reads CASSSTGEKLFF. In DNA form, the CDR3 reads TGTGCCAGCAGCTCGACGGGTGAAAAACTGTTTTTT. The entire variable domain, with the rest obtained from reference TRBV11-2 and TRBJ1-4, is as follows: EAGVAQSPRYKIIEKRQSVAFWCNPISGHATLYWYQQILGQGPKLLIQFQNNGVVDDSQLPKDRFSAERLKGVDSTLKIQPAKLEDSAVYLCASSSTGEKLFFGSGTQLSVL.

This sequence joins TRBV29-1 and TRBJ2-7; the D gene is possibly TRBD2 (6 bases). V was clipped by 0 bases and J by 3 bases, with 12 bases between them. Germline V gene sequence: CDR1 SQVTM, CDR2 ANQGSEA. This CDR3 spans 14 amino acids. CDR3 sequence (DNA): TGCAGCGTTGAAGATCGGCGGGGCAGCTACGAGCAGTACTTC. This codes for CSVEDRRGSYEQYF.

This clone was counted only a few times. This chain uses TRBV29-1 with TRBJ1-1, with D possibly TRBD1 on 6 matching bases. Germline V CDR1 and CDR2: SQVTM, ANQGSEA. Trimming shortened V by 5 bases and J by 1 base, and 11 bases separated the two germline ends. CDR3 length equals 13 residues. The CDR3 is CSVLGGANTEAFF. The CDR3 DNA reads as TGCAGCGTTTTAGGGGGAGCGAACACTGAAGCTTTCTTT. Based on the CDR3 plus reference TRBV29-1 and TRBJ1-1, the full variable domain is SAVISQKPSRDICQRGTSLTIQCQVDSQVTMMFWYRQQPGQSLTLIATANQGSEATYESGFVIDKFPISRPNLTFSTLTVSNMSPEDSSIYLCSVLGGANTEAFFGQGTRLTVV.

The chain recombines TRBV30 with TRBJ2-7, with D maybe TRBD1 (5 bases). Germline V gene sequence: CDR1 GTSNPN, CDR2 SVGIG (reference sequence). The CDR3 runs to 13 residues. Trimming removed 2 bases from V and 2 bases from J, with 10 bases in between. This CDR3 reads CAWSRQGPYEQYF. The CDR3 DNA sequence: TGTGCCTGGAGTAGGCAGGGCCCCTACGAGCAGTACTTC.

The V and J genes are TRBV2 and TRBJ2-7; tentatively, D is TRBD1 (6 bases). CDR1 is SNHLY, CDR2 FYNNEI, per germline. Between the trimmed V and J ends, which lost 5 bases and 5 bases, there was a span of 13 bases. The CDR3 runs to 13 residues. CDR3 amino acids: CASSPMSGDEQYF. The CDR3 DNA reads as TGTGCCAGCAGTCCGATGTCAGGGGACGAGCAGTACTTC.

This clone was counted a few times. V is TRBV29-1 and J is TRBJ1-2; no firm D call. V was clipped by 4 bases and J by 2 bases, with 8 bases between them. The CDR3 totals 12 residues. Germline CDR1 reads SQVTM; CDR2 reads ANQGSEA. CDR3 residues: CSVGSSNYGYTF. The CDR3 nucleotides are TGCAGCGTTGGCAGTTCGAACTATGGCTACACCTTC.

The CDR3 here is CASSQTGLNQPQHF. As DNA, the CDR3 is TGTGCCAGCAGCCAGACAGGACTCAATCAGCCCCAGCATTTT. This sequence joins TRBV27 and TRBJ1-5, with TRBD1 as a possible D gene (6 bases). Germline CDR1 and CDR2: MNHEY and SMNVEV (reference sequence). V lost 6 bases and J 3 bases, leaving 12 bases between the germline ends. The CDR3 is 14 amino acids.

The rearrangement joins TRBV2 to TRBJ1-2; the D is unclear. V lost 7 bases to trimming and J lost 4 bases, with 16 bases between them. Germline CDR1 SNHLY, CDR2 FYNNEI. CDR3 size: 14 residues. The CDR3 is CASTEGPNSYGYTF. The CDR3 DNA sequence: TGTGCCAGCACCGAAGGGCCCAACAGCTATGGCTACACCTTC.

The chain recombines TRBV29-1 with TRBJ1-2, with TRBD1 as a possible D gene (6 bases). V shed 3 bases and J shed 3 bases, with 23 bases lying between them. The germline CDR1 and CDR2 sequences are SQVTM and ANQGSEA. This CDR3 spans 17 amino acids. The CDR3 coding sequence is TGCAGCGTTGATCGGGCAGGGGAAGAATTGAGGGACTATGGCTACACCTTC. This sequence encodes CSVDRAGEELRDYGYTF.

This clone showed up just once. The rearrangement joins TRBV29-1 to TRBJ1-2; D gene unclear. Germline values: CDR1 SQVTM, CDR2 ANQGSEA. V shed 6 bases and J shed 2 bases, with 10 bases lying between them. The CDR3 extends over 12 amino acids. CDR3 nucleotides: TGCAGCGTGGCCACAGAGAACTATGGCTACACCTTC. Amino acid sequence: CSVATENYGYTF.

This clone was detected only a few times. The chain has TRBV15 and TRBJ1-4, with a possible D match to TRBD1 (5 bases). The ends were cut back, 4 bases at V and 5 bases at J, with 14 bases in the middle. Germline loops: CDR1 LNHNV, CDR2 YYDKDF (reference sequence). This CDR3 comprises 15 residues. The CDR3 sequence is CATSTNAGLNEKLFF. CDR3 nucleotide sequence: TGTGCCACCAGCACCAATGCAGGGTTGAATGAAAAACTGTTTTTT.

This clone was observed a handful of times. The CDR3 spells CASSFRLAGADTQYF. In DNA form, the CDR3 reads TGTGCCAGCAGCTTCCGGTTAGCGGGGGCAGATACGCAGTATTTT. J is TRBJ2-3 and V is TRBV11-2, with TRBD2 identical over 9 bases. The germline CDR1 and CDR2 sequences are SGHAT and FQNNGV. V lost 3 bases, J lost 4 bases, and 5 bases stayed unmatched. The CDR3 has 15 amino acids.

The chain links TRBV30 to TRBJ2-2, with D perhaps matching TRBD1 (6 bases). CDR3 length: 11 residues. V was pared by 6 bases and J by 7 bases, with 9 bases between. CDR1 and CDR2 (germline): GTSNPN, SVGIG (reference sequence). CDR3 sequence: CACQGGGELFF. The CDR3 coding sequence is TGTGCCTGTCAAGGGGGCGGGGAGCTGTTTTTT.

CDR3: CAWTPGGQRGYTF. The CDR3 DNA sequence: TGTGCCTGGACCCCGGGGGGTCAGCGTGGCTACACCTTC. The rearrangement joins TRBV30 to TRBJ1-2, with D maybe TRBD1 (5 bases). The V gene lost 4 bases and the J gene lost 7 bases, with 16 bases spanning the gap. The CDR3 runs 13 residues. Germline V lookup: CDR1 GTSNPN, CDR2 SVGIG (reference sequence).